The entry that follows covers one TCR beta chain sequence. These data originate in a study of human T cells and chemical hapten exposure. TCRdb independently ran MiXCR on the RACE reads; one entry per CDR3 protein. The sample has approximately 160,000 distinct CDR3 sequences; roughly a quarter are singletons. This sample's time point: patch test 3, about 24 weeks after DPC sensitization. The treatment: therapeutic diphenylcyclopropenone sensitization with weekly scalp DPC. The V end was cut by 3 bases, the J end by 8 bases, with 8 bases between. This CDR3 region has 11 residues. Germline V gene lookup returns CDR1 DFQATT and CDR2 SNEGSKA (reference sequence).

The source material was whole blood, sampled in connection with sensitization to the hapten diphenylcyclopropenone (DPC). The chain is built from TRBV20-1 and TRBJ2-1; tentatively, D is TRBD1 (6 bases). The sequence was collected from a young woman with alopecia areata. Some clones in this sample may be carry-over from other donors' samples. CDR3 in amino acids: CSARTGDEQFF. The CDR3 coding sequence is TGCAGTGCTAGGACAGGCGATGAGCAGTTCTTC.